Sequencing of this T cell receptor beta chain was carried out in a study of OX40 agonist ivuxolimab in advanced cancers. As for the study in general: The patients received ivuxolimab by intravenous route every 2 weeks at 0.01 to 10 mg/kg. The mean age was approximately 60 years, ranging from roughly 23 to 90, with around four fifths of participants male. Dose-escalation patients had hepatocellular carcinoma, melanoma, renal cell or head and neck cancer.

This clone was detected a few times. The target antigen is unknown. Produced via immunoSEQ multiplex PCR; TCRdb's table is partial and in-frame only. The repertoire holds about 15,000 clones, about 83% seen once, with around 72% in the top ten. Overall study results and limits: At doses 0.1 to 3.0 mg/kg, CD4+ and CD8+ clones expanded.

The CDR3 is 13 amino acids. Trimming stripped 2 bases from V and 3 bases from J, with 8 bases between. CDR1 and CDR2 from the germline V gene are GTSNPN and SVGIG (reference sequence). This TCR derives from an adult with an advanced solid tumor such as melanoma, head and neck, liver or kidney cancer. The gene calls are TRBV30 and TRBJ1-5; D gene ambiguous. The sample was CD4+ or CD8+ T cells sorted from blood, taken in a trial of the OX40 agonist ivuxolimab. The chain's CDR3 is CAWSTYFNQPQHF. In DNA form, the CDR3 reads TGTGCCTGGAGTACCTATTTCAATCAGCCCCAGCATTTT.